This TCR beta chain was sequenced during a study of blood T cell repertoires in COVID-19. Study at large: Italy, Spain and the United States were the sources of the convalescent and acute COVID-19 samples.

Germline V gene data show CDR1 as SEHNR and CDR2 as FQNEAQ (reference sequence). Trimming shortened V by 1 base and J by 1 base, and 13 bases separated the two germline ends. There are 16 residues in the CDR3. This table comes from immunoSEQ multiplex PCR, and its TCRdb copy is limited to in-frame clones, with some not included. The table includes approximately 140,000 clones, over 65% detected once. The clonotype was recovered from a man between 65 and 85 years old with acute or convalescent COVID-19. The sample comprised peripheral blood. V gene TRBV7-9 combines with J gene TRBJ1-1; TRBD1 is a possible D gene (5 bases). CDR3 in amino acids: CASSLGVGLSNTEAFF. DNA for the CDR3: TGTGCCAGCAGCTTAGGGGTGGGGCTTTCGAACACTGAAGCTTTCTTT. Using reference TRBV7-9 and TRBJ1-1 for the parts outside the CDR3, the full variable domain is DTGVSQNPRHKITKRGQNVTFRCDPISEHNRLYWYRQTLGQGPEFLTYFQNEAQLEKSRLLSDRFSAERPKGSFSTLEIQRTEQGDSAMYLCASSLGVGLSNTEAFFGQGTRLTVV.